This T cell receptor beta chain was captured by sequencing in a study of blood T cells in healthy people across ages. The CDR3 contains 13 residues. CDR1 SNHLY and CDR2 FYNNEI come from the germline V gene. V was shortened by 8 bases and J by 3 bases, with 11 bases between the two germline ends. A second roughly 6 to 11 cycle PCR used barcoded and J-beta primers. TCRdb recomputed calls from the 5' RACE reads with MiXCR, one row per CDR3 protein. The table shows around 1,700,000 distinct CDR3 sequences, with about 30% occurring only once. There are a few counts of this clonotype. The chain joins TRBV2 to TRBJ1-5; D is ambiguous. Sequences were obtained from blood. The receptor's source is a young woman in good health. The CDR3 DNA reads as TGTGCCAGCTCTAGGAGTATCAATCAGCCCCAGCATTTT. Translation gives CASSRSINQPQHF.